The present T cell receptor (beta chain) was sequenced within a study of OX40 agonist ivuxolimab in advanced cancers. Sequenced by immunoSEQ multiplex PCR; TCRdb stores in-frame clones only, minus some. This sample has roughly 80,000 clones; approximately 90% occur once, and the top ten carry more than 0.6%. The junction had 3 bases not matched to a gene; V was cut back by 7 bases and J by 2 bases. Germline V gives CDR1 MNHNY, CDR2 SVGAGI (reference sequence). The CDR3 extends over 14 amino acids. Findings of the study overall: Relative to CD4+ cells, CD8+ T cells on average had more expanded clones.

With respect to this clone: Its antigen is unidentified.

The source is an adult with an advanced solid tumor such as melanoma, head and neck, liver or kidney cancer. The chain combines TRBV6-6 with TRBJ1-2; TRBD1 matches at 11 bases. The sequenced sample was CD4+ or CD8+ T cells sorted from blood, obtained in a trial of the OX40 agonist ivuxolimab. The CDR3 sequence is CASTRDRGNYGYTF. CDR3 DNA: TGTGCCAGCACCCGGGACAGGGGGAACTATGGCTACACCTTC.